These T cell receptor beta chains were read from a single sample in a study of cytomegalovirus exposure and HLA in healthy donors. Measured with immunoSEQ multiplex PCR; TCRdb has only the in-frame clones, and not every one. The sample has under 200,000 clones; around four fifths are singletons. Material: PBMCs. The receptors here all came from a female donor in good health and CMV-seronegative. Each CDR3 is given with its conserved first and last residue.

v_gene | CDR3aa
TRBV27 | CASRDSGLAGGSLSNEQFF
TRBV19 | CASRTYDRNYGYTF
TRBV19 | CASSDPRQGQFYGYTF
TRBV15 | CATSRDQVAAKTGELFF
TRBV9 | CASSERLAGYNEQFF
TRBV6-6 | CASRADREQPQHF
TRBV9 | CASSRGQGFYEQYF
TRBV6-1 | CASSELTGSDEKLFF
TRBV5-1 | CASSPGRERSNEQFF
TRBV27 | CASRPQGTYEQYF
TRBV7-3 | CASSRLASYNEQFF
TRBV7-8 | CASSFGMGQAYEQYF
TRBV2 | CASSNLRGNTGELFF
TRBV29-1 | CSGTSTNTEAFF
TRBV14 | CASSQSLAGAGNEQFF
TRBV5-1 | CASSWRGVGNTGELFF
TRBV7-3 | CASIPEADNEQFF
TRBV28 | CASSLPGSNGNTIYF
TRBV18 | CASSTGTGNTEAFF
TRBV6-4 | CASSDTSGGSNEQFF
TRBV5-4 | CASSWGQSLANEKLFF
TRBV5-6 | CASVRDRAKTEQYF
TRBV4-3 | CASSQDDGTSGGRQTQYF
TRBV4-1 | CASSLPGQGAWNTEAFF
TRBV12-5 | CASGPGTGNRYGYTF
TRBV11-2 | CASSPTSGRVFSQYF
TRBV18 | CASSPSSGGLQGTQYF
TRBV7-9 | CASSPIGQYTEAFF
TRBV6-6 | CASSLQGLDNQPQHF
TRBV28 | CASSPTLGGETETQYF
TRBV7-3 | CASSALAGEQYF
TRBV7-2 | CASSLIQNNSPLHF
TRBV7-3 | CASRGGGGTSTDTQYF
TRBV7-3 | CASSPHSGSGNEQFF
TRBV19 | CASSIGRGDRNTIYF
TRBV18 | CASSLQTGENTEAFF
TRBV5-5 | CASSLVSGGGTEAFF
TRBV7-2 | CASSPRQGSAYGYTF
TRBV19 | CASSNGTSEETQYF
TRBV19 | CAVTGGDTRSINQPQHF